The clone carrying this T cell receptor (beta chain) was counted between two and nine times. Its antigen is as yet unknown. The data were taken from a study of cytomegalovirus exposure and HLA in healthy donors. Study-wide results and limits: Cytomegalovirus association was assigned to 150 to 200 TCR beta chains. By a later analysis, the bulk of CMV-associated TCR beta chains appeared HLA-restricted. A later analysis appeared to link common viral pathogens to several of the most significant clusters. Later on, a genetic analysis was performed. It linked a missense variant in DCLRE1C with V- and J-gene trimming of TCR beta.

Vbeta (60) and Jbeta (13) primers were used in the PCR. TCRdb's copy holds only in-frame clones and misses some; the assay was immunoSEQ multiplex PCR. The sample holds approximately 160,000 clones, less than 85% seen once. Trimming cost V 0 bases and J 7 bases, with 19 bases left between them. Germline CDR1 is LGHNA and CDR2 is YNFKEQ. The CDR3 has 16 amino acids. The sequence was obtained from a male donor in good health and CMV-seronegative. V usage is TRBV4-2 and J usage is TRBJ2-7; possible D gene TRBD2, 6 bases. Sequences were obtained from PBMCs. In DNA form, the CDR3 reads TGTGCCAGCAGCCAAGATTGGGCGGGACCGACGGGGGAGCAGTACTTC. Amino acid sequence: CASSQDWAGPTGEQYF.